The 24 T cell receptor beta chains in this list originate from one sample, sequenced in a study of shared clonotypes between healthy human individuals (dated by TCRdb to the early 2020s). The method behind the library was the immunoSEQ multiplex PCR assay. TCRdb obtained this table from immuneACCESS and retained in-frame rearrangements with V and J assigned. These tables miss some clones; where compared with another copy, unresolved V genes account for less than half of the shortfall, and the remainder is unexplained. Within this sample are 500,000 to 550,000 clones, with 90% to 96% of them counted one time only. The ten largest clonotypes hold 0.05% to 0.08% of the sample. The sequenced sample was naive CD4+ T cells sorted from blood. The cell subset or site label here, explained by the study, means: CD45RA+ positively selected. The receptors come from a woman aged 30 to 39 in good health.

The chain joins TRBV28 to TRBJ2-5; 9 nucleotides match TRBD1. The last part of the DNA fits TRBJ2-7 better; the J call may be wrong. Germline CDR1 MDHEN, CDR2 SYDVKM. The CDR3 totals 13 residues. The CDR3: CASRSGQGGEQYF. DNA for the CDR3: TGTGCCAGCAGATCGGGACAGGGTGGCGAGCAGTACTTC.

V usage is TRBV27 and J usage is TRBJ2-3; 8 bases are shared with TRBD1. The V gene end was trimmed by 3 bases and the J gene end by 2 bases; junction bases not matched to a gene: 7. The CDR3 contains 16 residues. The germline gives CDR1 MNHEY, CDR2 SMNVEV (reference sequence). CDR3 sequence reads: CASSLDREGDTDTQYF. In DNA, the CDR3 is TGTGCCAGCAGTTTGGACAGGGAAGGAGACACAGATACGCAGTATTTT.

The V and J genes are TRBV5-1 and TRBJ2-7; D remains ambiguous. V was clipped by 0 bases and J by 4 bases, with 20 bases between them. The germline V gene encodes CDR1 SGHRS and CDR2 YFSETQ. CDR3 size: 17 residues. The CDR3 loop reads CASSLGSGPPVDYEQYF. In nucleotides, the CDR3 is TGCGCCAGCAGCTTGGGCTCGGGCCCCCCGGTGGATTACGAGCAGTACTTC.

This clone showed up just a few times. The chain links TRBV7-2 to TRBJ2-6; D uncertain. The germline gives CDR1 SGHTA, CDR2 FQGNSA. V shed 1 base and J shed 2 bases, with 6 bases lying between them. The CDR3 has 15 amino acids. CDR3 nucleotide sequence: TGTGCCAGCAGCTTAGAGTGGGCTGGGGCCAACGTCCTGACTTTC. Translation gives CASSLEWAGANVLTF.

The chain employs TRBV9 and TRBJ2-5; 8 nucleotides agree with TRBD2. This CDR3 region has 16 residues. Germline V gene sequence: CDR1 SGDLS, CDR2 YYNGEE. V shed 2 bases and J 4 bases; nucleotides not matched to a gene: 10. The CDR3 DNA reads TGTGCCAGCAGCGTTGGGTCCGGGAGGGGTCTAGAGACCCAGTACTTC. Its translation is CASSVGSGRGLETQYF. The full variable domain, with the rest looked up from reference TRBV9 and TRBJ2-5, is DSGVTQTPKHLITATGQRVTLRCSPRSGDLSVYWYQQSLDQGLQFLIQYYNGEERAKGNILERFSAQQFPDLHSELNLSSLELGDSALYFCASSVGSGRGLETQYFGPGTRLLVL.

The rearrangement joins TRBV27 to TRBJ1-2; possibly TRBD1 for D (6 bases). The V end was cut by 0 bases, the J end by 2 bases, with 10 bases between. The germline V gene has CDR1 MNHEY and CDR2 SMNVEV (reference sequence). This CDR3 has 15 amino acids. In nucleotides, the CDR3 is TGTGCCAGCAGTTTATCCTGGGACACCAACTATGGCTACACCTTC. Residues: CASSLSWDTNYGYTF.

The rearrangement uses TRBV5-1 and TRBJ2-2, with D tentatively TRBD2 (6 bases). CDR3 length equals 15 residues. Germline assignment: CDR1 SGHRS and CDR2 YFSETQ. V was clipped by 2 bases and J by 5 bases, with 13 bases between them. CDR3 DNA sequence: TGCGCCAGCAGCTTAAGTTCTCGGGGGACCGGGGAGCTGTTTTTT. Its translation: CASSLSSRGTGELFF.

This clone was seen a few times. The rearrangement joins TRBV10-3 to TRBJ2-2; 7 nucleotides agree with TRBD2. Germline CDR1 is ENHRY and CDR2 is SYGVKD. This CDR3 is 15 amino acids long. V lost 3 bases to trimming and J lost 4 bases; unmatched junction nucleotides: 5. The CDR3: CAISDSGTTTGELFF. Written as DNA, the CDR3 is TGTGCCATCAGTGATTCCGGGACTACCACCGGGGAGCTGTTTTTT.

This chain joins TRBV5-1 and TRBJ1-1; the D gene is possibly TRBD1 (6 bases). Trimming shortened V by 2 bases and J by 5 bases, and 16 bases separated the two germline ends. The CDR3 consists of 15 residues. Germline V gene sequence: CDR1 SGHRS, CDR2 YFSETQ. CDR3 coding DNA: TGCGCCAGCAGCTTACACTCGGGGGCAGGGACTGAAGCTTTCTTT. It codes for CASSLHSGAGTEAFF.

The sample holds one count of this clone. The chain carries TRBV30 and TRBJ1-2; D ambiguous. The CDR3 has 15 residues. Germline CDR1 reads GTSNPN; CDR2 reads SVGIG (reference sequence). The V gene lost 2 bases and the J gene lost 4 bases, with 17 bases spanning the gap. CDR3 coding DNA: TGTGCCTGGAGTTCATGGGAAGGGTCAGGCTATGGCTACACCTTC. Translating it yields CAWSSWEGSGYGYTF.

The chain combines TRBV18 with TRBJ2-1; the match to TRBD2 covers 9 bases. The CDR3 sequence is 16 residues long. CDR1 and CDR2 (germline): KGHSH, LQKENI. The V and J ends lost 0 bases and 8 bases, in that order; junction bases with no gene match: 8. CDR3 nucleotide sequence: TGTGCCAGCTCACCACCCCTAGCGGGAAATCAGGATGAGCAGTTCTTC. Amino acid sequence: CASSPPLAGNQDEQFF. The entire variable domain, with the rest obtained from reference TRBV18 and TRBJ2-1, is as follows: NAGVMQNPRHLVRRRGQEARLRCSPMKGHSHVYWYRQLPEEGLKFMVYLQKENIIDESGMPKERFSAEFPKEGPSILRIQQVVRGDSAAYFCASSPPLAGNQDEQFFGPGTRLTVL.

The chain recombines TRBV7-9 with TRBJ1-2; possibly TRBD1 for D (6 bases). V lost 11 bases to trimming and J lost 2 bases, with 18 bases between them. Looked up from germline, CDR1 is SEHNR and CDR2 is FQNEAQ (reference sequence). This CDR3 spans 14 amino acids. CDR3 coding DNA: TGTGCCTTCCTATCCGGGACATCGAACTATGGCTACACCTTC. Translation gives CAFLSGTSNYGYTF. The variable domain in full, with the rest retrieved from reference TRBV7-9 and TRBJ1-2, is DTGVSQNPRHKITKRGQNVTFRCDPISEHNRLYWYRQTLGQGPEFLTYFQNEAQLEKSRLLSDRFSAERPKGSFSTLEIQRTEQGDSAMYLCAFLSGTSNYGYTFGSGTRLTVV.

The J gene is TRBJ1-2, the V gene TRBV11-1; TRBD1 agrees at 7 bases. V lost 0 bases, J lost 7 bases, and 5 bases stayed unmatched. The germline gives CDR1 SGHAT, CDR2 FQDESV (reference sequence). This CDR3 has 14 residues. The CDR3 nucleotides are TGTGCCAGCAGCTTAGCCACAGGGGTGAGTGGCTACACCTTC. This encodes CASSLATGVSGYTF.

V usage is TRBV18 and J usage is TRBJ2-5, with 8 bases matching TRBD2. With 2 bases clipped from V and 4 bases from J, the junction kept 3 bases outside the gene matches. The CDR3 totals 14 residues. Germline V gene lookup returns CDR1 KGHSH and CDR2 LQKENI. CDR3 region: CASSPAGGRETQYF. The CDR3 DNA follows: TGTGCCAGCTCACCAGCGGGAGGAAGAGAGACCCAGTACTTC.

V gene TRBV11-2 combines with J gene TRBJ2-1; TRBD1 agrees at 9 bases. Losses at the gene ends were 2 bases for V and 6 bases for J; bases not matched to a gene: 8. The V gene's germline CDR1 is SGHAT and CDR2 FQNNGV. The CDR3 length is 16 residues. CDR3 nucleotides: TGTGCCAGCAGCTTATCCTGGGACAGGGACGTCAATGAGCAGTTCTTC. Its protein product is CASSLSWDRDVNEQFF.

The V and J genes are TRBV2 and TRBJ2-2, with D possibly being TRBD1 or TRBD2 (6 bases each). Germline CDR1 and CDR2: SNHLY and FYNNEI. The CDR3 consists of 15 residues. Trimming took off 7 bases at V and 5 bases at J, with 17 bases between the two ends. CDR3 loop: CASTLAGHFTGELFF. The CDR3 nucleotides read TGTGCCAGCACCCTGGCGGGACATTTTACCGGGGAGCTGTTTTTT.

J is TRBJ2-1 and V is TRBV4-1; D unresolved. This CDR3 comprises 16 residues. The V end was cut by 0 bases, the J end by 0 bases, with 9 bases between. Germline CDR1 MGHRA, CDR2 YSYEKL. The CDR3 sequence: CASSQDPASSYNEQFF. CDR3 coding DNA: TGCGCCAGCAGCCAAGATCCTGCGAGCTCCTACAATGAGCAGTTCTTC.

This clone was observed a handful of times. The chain couples TRBV7-9 to TRBJ2-7; the D gene is possibly TRBD1 (5 bases). Trimming removed 1 base at V and 6 bases at J, with 13 bases between. The length of the CDR3 is 14 residues. CDR1 is SEHNR and CDR2 is FQNEAQ in the germline V gene (reference sequence). CDR3 in amino acids: CASSLGRDGVEQYF. The DNA of the CDR3 is TGTGCCAGCAGCTTAGGCAGGGATGGGGTCGAGCAGTACTTC.

This chain's CDR3 is CASSTDSGANVLTF. CDR3 coding DNA: TGTGCCAGCAGTACAGACTCTGGGGCCAACGTCCTGACTTTC. The J gene is TRBJ2-6, the V gene TRBV2; D gene ambiguous. The germline gives CDR1 SNHLY, CDR2 FYNNEI. V gave up 5 bases and J gave up 0 bases, with 5 bases separating them. The CDR3 sequence is 14 residues long.

The V call is TRBV27, the J call TRBJ2-7, with D perhaps TRBD1 (6 bases). Germline V lookup: CDR1 MNHEY, CDR2 SMNVEV (reference sequence). V was trimmed by 0 bases and J by 4 bases, leaving 16 bases between them. The CDR3 has 16 amino acids. Here the CDR3 reads CASSLSQGPRTYEQYF. The CDR3 DNA follows: TGTGCCAGCAGTTTATCGCAGGGGCCCAGGACATACGAGCAGTACTTC.

This clone was observed a single time. The chain is built from TRBV18 and TRBJ2-2; D is perhaps TRBD1 or TRBD2 (5 bases each). The CDR3 spans 15 residues. The V gene's germline CDR1 is KGHSH and CDR2 LQKENI. The germline V and J ends were trimmed by 3 bases and 2 bases, with 10 bases remaining between them. The CDR3 loop reads CASSPLGRNTGELFF. The CDR3 coding sequence is TGTGCCAGCTCACCGTTGGGACGTAACACCGGGGAGCTGTTTTTT.

The genes are TRBV27 and TRBJ1-2; D may be TRBD1 (5 bases). This CDR3 contains 15 residues. Germline-derived CDR1 and CDR2 are MNHEY and SMNVEV (reference sequence). The ends were cut back, 4 bases at V and 3 bases at J, with 15 bases in the middle. DNA of the CDR3: TGTGCCAGCAGTTCCGGCCATACGGGGCACTATGGCTACACCTTC. Its protein product is CASSSGHTGHYGYTF.

This chain links TRBV14 with TRBJ2-1; D is undetermined. Germline lookup yields CDR1 SGHDN and CDR2 FVKESK. V was cut by 2 bases and J by 8 bases, with 4 bases left in between. The CDR3 sequence is 11 residues long. CDR3: CASSQIYEQFF. In DNA, the CDR3 is TGTGCCAGCAGCCAAATCTATGAGCAGTTCTTC.

The DNA for the CDR3 is TGTGCCAGTAGCCGGGACAGACTGAACACTGAAGCTTTCTTT. Translated: CASSRDRLNTEAFF. The chain recombines TRBV19 with TRBJ1-1, with TRBD1 matching over 7 bases. The CDR3 is 14 amino acids. CDR1 is LNHDA, CDR2 SQIVND, per germline (reference sequence). V lost 6 bases, J lost 0 bases, and 4 bases stayed unmatched.